This is a list of T cell receptor beta chains from one sample in a study of OX40 agonist ivuxolimab in advanced cancers. TCRdb keeps only in-frame clones here, not all; method: immunoSEQ multiplex PCR. Among under 75,000 clones listed, 92% were seen once. Sequences were derived from CD4+ or CD8+ T cells sorted from blood, sampled in a trial of the OX40 agonist ivuxolimab. The receptors originated from an adult with an advanced solid tumor such as melanoma, head and neck, liver or kidney cancer. CDR3s include the opening cysteine and the closing phenylalanine or tryptophan. A D gene is named only where the DNA matches it firmly. Clone size is given for some rows only: seen once, a few or many times, or a class if the clone is expanded.

v_call	d_call	clone_size	j_call	cdr3_nt	cdr3_aa
TRBV7-2	NA	NA	TRBJ2-5	TGTGCCAGCAGAGTAGAGGAGCGTATGGGCGAGACCCAGTACTTC	CASRVEERMGETQYF
TRBV7-9	TRBD2	medium-sized	TRBJ2-1	TGTGCCAGCAGCTTCTCGACTAGCGGGGGTACCCCTGAGCAGTTCTTC	CASSFSTSGGTPEQFF
TRBV7-6	NA	NA	TRBJ2-7	TGTGCCAGCAGCCCTATGACGGCATCCTACGAGCAGTACTTC	CASSPMTASYEQYF
TRBV7-6	NA	once	TRBJ1-4	TGTGCCAGCAGCCTGTACCACCGGGACCCCACTAATGAAAAACTGTTTTTT	CASSLYHRDPTNEKLFF
TRBV9	TRBD1	NA	TRBJ2-4	TGTGCCAGCAGCGTAGGGGGGACAGGGCAAAACATTCAGTACTTC	CASSVGGTGQNIQYF
TRBV19	TRBD1	NA	TRBJ1-2	TGTGCCAGTACTACGGGGTGGACAGGGGCAATGGATGGCTACACCTTC	CASTTGWTGAMDGYTF
TRBV7-6	TRBD1	NA	TRBJ2-2	TGTGCCAGCAGCTTTCCGGGACAGGCGAACACCGGGGAGCTGTTTTTT	CASSFPGQANTGELFF
TRBV4-1	NA	NA	TRBJ2-3	TGCGCCAGCAGCCAAGATAGGTCTAGCTCTAGCACAGATACGCAGTATTTT	CASSQDRSSSSTDTQYF
TRBV5-6	TRBD1	NA	TRBJ1-1	TGTGCCAGCAGCCCTCCGAGCAGGGGGCGCATGAACACTGAAGCTTTCTTT	CASSPPSRGRMNTEAFF
TRBV12-5	NA	NA	TRBJ1-1	TGTGCTAGTGGTTTGGTAGGGGCAGGCACTGAAGCTTTCTTT	CASGLVGAGTEAFF
TRBV7-2	TRBD1	NA	TRBJ2-7	TGTGCCAGCAGCTTGACCGGGGGACAGGAGATCTCCTACGAGCAGTACTTC	CASSLTGGQEISYEQYF
TRBV19	TRBD1	NA	TRBJ2-1	TGTGCCAGTAGCAGACAGGGATCGTACAATGAGCAGTTCTTC	CASSRQGSYNEQFF
TRBV7-2	NA	few	TRBJ2-3	TGTGCCAGCAGCTTAGAAGCGGGTTGGGATACGCAGTATTTT	CASSLEAGWDTQYF
TRBV11-2	NA	NA	TRBJ2-5	TGTGCCAGCAGCTATCCTGGGAGCTTGGTACAAGAGACCCAGTACTTC	CASSYPGSLVQETQYF
TRBV4-1	NA	NA	TRBJ2-4	TGCGCCAGCAGCCAAGAAAGCGGGTTAACCTTAGCCAAAAACATTCAGTACTTC	CASSQESGLTLAKNIQYF
TRBV10-3	NA	NA	TRBJ1-2	TGTGCCATCAGTGAGTCGCCCCGAAGCTATGGCTACACCTTC	CAISESPRSYGYTF
TRBV6-5	NA	NA	TRBJ2-1	TGTGCCAGCAGTTACTCAGGGTACAATGAGCAGTTCTTC	CASSYSGYNEQFF
TRBV2	TRBD2	NA	TRBJ2-6	TGTGCCAGCGCAGATGAGGGACTAGCGGGGGGGGCTGGGGCCAACGTCCTGACTTTC	CASADEGLAGGAGANVLTF
TRBV7-9	NA	few	TRBJ1-1	TGTGCCAGCAGCGCCGCGGTCATGAACACTGAAGCTTTCTTT	CASSAAVMNTEAFF
TRBV7-2	NA	NA	TRBJ1-2	TGTGCCAGCAGCTTAGAGTTTTGGGATACCTATGGCTACACCTTC	CASSLEFWDTYGYTF
TRBV27	NA	NA	TRBJ1-2	TGTGCCAGCAGTAGGGGGGGGGCGCCTGGCTACACCTTC	CASSRGGAPGYTF
TRBV4-3	NA	NA	TRBJ2-2	TGCGCCAGCAGCCCGGACGGGGCGAACACCGGGGAGCTGTTTTTT	CASSPDGANTGELFF
TRBV6-5	TRBD2	NA	TRBJ2-3	TGTGCCAGCAGCTTTAGCGGGGGGGCCCGAGATACGCAGTATTTT	CASSFSGGARDTQYF
TRBV4-2	NA	NA	TRBJ1-1	TGTGCCAGCAGCCAAGGGGCGGGCACTGAAGCTTTCTTT	CASSQGAGTEAFF
TRBV6-6	TRBD1	NA	TRBJ1-3	TGTGCCAGCATTCAAGACAGGGGTTCTGGAAACACCATATATTTT	CASIQDRGSGNTIYF
TRBV27	TRBD1	once	TRBJ1-6	TGTGCCAGCAGATATACAGGGGGAAATTCACCCCTCCACTTT	CASRYTGGNSPLHF
TRBV13	NA	NA	TRBJ2-7	TGTGCCAGCAGCTGGCTTTTGAGCGAGCAGTACTTC	CASSWLLSEQYF
TRBV29-1	TRBD1	NA	TRBJ2-1	TGCAGCGTTGCAAGGGCGGGGACAGGGGTCGACAATGAGCAGTTCTTC	CSVARAGTGVDNEQFF
TRBV29-1	TRBD1	NA	TRBJ1-5	TGCAGCGTGGGACAGGGCAATCAGCCCCAGCATTTT	CSVGQGNQPQHF
TRBV7-6	NA	NA	TRBJ1-1	TGTGCCAGCAGCCTGTTAAGGGATATGGGCACTGAAGCTTTCTTT	CASSLLRDMGTEAFF
TRBV6-5	NA	NA	TRBJ2-3	TGTGCCAGCAGCCCACCGGGACTTAGCACAGATACGCAGTATTTT	CASSPPGLSTDTQYF
TRBV7-9	NA	NA	TRBJ2-2	TGTGCCAGCAGCTTCGTCGGCGGGGAGCTGTTTTTT	CASSFVGGELFF
TRBV7-8	NA	NA	TRBJ1-5	TGTGCCAGCAGCTTAGCGGGGATGGGGTGGCCCCAGCATTTT	CASSLAGMGWPQHF
TRBV5-1	TRBD1	NA	TRBJ2-7	TGCGCCAGCAGCTCAGGACAGGGGGCAGTCTACGAGCAGTACTTC	CASSSGQGAVYEQYF
TRBV21-1	NA	NA	TRBJ2-7	NA	CASSRVGEGNLYEQYF
TRBV6-5	NA	NA	TRBJ2-5	TGTGCCAGCAGTTACGGACTCGTGGAGACCCAGTACTTC	CASSYGLVETQYF
TRBV2	NA	few	TRBJ1-1	TGTGCCAGCAGTGTGGGGCGGGACGGCACTGAAGCTTTCTTT	CASSVGRDGTEAFF
TRBV27	NA	NA	TRBJ1-5	TGTGCCAGCAGTCCCCGACAAGTCGGACAGCCCCAGCATTTT	CASSPRQVGQPQHF
TRBV27	TRBD1	NA	TRBJ2-7	TGTGCCAGCACCCTCTTAAGGGCAGGGGGTAACGAGCAGTACTTC	CASTLLRAGGNEQYF
TRBV10-3	NA	once	TRBJ2-5	TGTGCCATCAGTGAGTTATGGGGTTCGACTAAAGAGACCCAGTACTTC	CAISELWGSTKETQYF
TRBV7-6	NA	NA	TRBJ1-2	TGTGCCAGCAGCTCTTGGCCTAGAGAAGGGGACTATGGCTACACCTTC	CASSSWPREGDYGYTF
TRBV20-1	NA	NA	TRBJ1-1	TGCAGTGCCCGGGGCACTGAAGCTTTCTTT	CSARGTEAFF
TRBV19	NA	NA	TRBJ1-2	TGTGCCAGTAGTATAGATTTGCCACCTGAGAGGGGTGGCTACACCTTC	CASSIDLPPERGGYTF
TRBV9	NA	few	TRBJ1-5	TGTGCCAGCAGCGCGGGCGGGGTCCAGCCCCAGCATTTT	CASSAGGVQPQHF
TRBV2	TRBD1	NA	TRBJ2-3	TGTGCCATTCGGGACAGGGGGCCGGAAGATACGCAGTATTTT	CAIRDRGPEDTQYF
TRBV10-3	NA	NA	TRBJ1-1	TGTGCCATCAGTGAGTCTGCCGAATACATGAACACTGAAGCTTTCTTT	CAISESAEYMNTEAFF
TRBV19	NA	once	TRBJ1-5	TGTGCCAGTAGTATCGGCCCAAATCAGCCCCAGCATTTT	CASSIGPNQPQHF
TRBV27	TRBD2	NA	TRBJ2-3	TGTGCCAGCAGTTTGGTGGGGGGGGCAGATACGCAGTATTTT	CASSLVGGADTQYF
TRBV5-6	NA	NA	TRBJ1-1	TGTGCCAGCAGCCATTGGGGCACTGAAGCTTTCTTT	CASSHWGTEAFF